This T cell receptor beta chain was recovered during a study of regulatory T cells in long-lasting Graves disease. Findings of the study overall: More public clonotypes were shared by persistent patients (around 3,000) than by new patients (about 1,000).

Time point: persistent/refractory GD, antithyroid drugs over 5 years with positive TRAb. The authors made the TCR library using RNA they extracted from PBMCs. Diagnosis followed American Thyroid Association guidelines for Graves' disease. An endocrinology department in Xi'an, China, recruited the patients. With iRepertoire HTBI primers and Arm-PCR of CDR3 regions, TCR beta libraries were built. In the original processing: Gene usage covered around 62 TRBV and 14 TRBJ segments. TCRdb re-derived calls from the multiplex PCR reads in MiXCR, one entry per CDR3 protein. The V and J calls shown here were made by TCRdb, not taken from the authors' results. The profile shows about 400,000 distinct CDR3 sequences, roughly 20% of them singletons. CDR1 is SGHTS, CDR2 YDEGEE, per germline. The CDR3 sequence is 16 residues long. Trimming took 0 bases from V and 4 from J; bases not matched to a gene: 8. In regard to this clonotype: Its specificity is not known.

The sample consisted of peripheral blood mononuclear cells (PBMCs), taken when the disease was refractory, from a patient treated with antithyroid drugs. This receptor was obtained from a female donor with Graves disease. This chain uses TRBV5-8 with TRBJ1-1, with 8 bases identical to TRBD1. CDR3 bases: TGTGCCAGCAGCTTGGGACCCGGACAGGGACGCACTGAAGCTTTCTTT. Translated, it gives CASSLGPGQGRTEAFF. Filled out from reference TRBV5-8 and TRBJ1-1, the complete variable domain reads EAGVTQSPTHLIKTRGQQATLRCSPISGHTSVYWYQQALGLGLQFLLWYDEGEERNRGNFPPRFSGRQFPNYSSELNVNALELEDSALYLCASSLGPGQGRTEAFFGQGTRLTVV.